This entry is about one TCR beta chain. The antigen remains undetermined. This entry belongs to a study of cytomegalovirus exposure and HLA in healthy donors. The primer mix had 60 Vbeta and 13 Jbeta primers. The protocol was immunoSEQ multiplex PCR, while the TCRdb copy is restricted to in-frame clones and leaves out a portion. The sample holds approximately 140,000 clones, over 70% seen once. Study observations and caveats: When a later analysis was performed, an Asian-associated ancestry cluster reportedly had fewer N-insertions than the approximately 690-donor mean. Being productive about 90% or about 30% of the time was typical of most TCR beta V segments in an earlier analysis. DRB1 had the most TCR associations and HLA-C the fewest, a later analysis found, with rates varying by HLA locus.

Sequencing input: PBMCs. The sequence came from an older woman in good health and CMV-seropositive.

The DNA for the CDR3 is TGTGCCAGTAGTATGATGGGGGGCTCTGGGGCCAACGTCCTGACTTTC. This translates into CASSMMGGSGANVLTF. The genes are TRBV19 and TRBJ2-6, with D perhaps TRBD2 (6 bases). The CDR3 runs 16 residues. Germline CDR1 reads LNHDA; CDR2 reads SQIVND (reference sequence). Trimming shortened V by 3 bases and J by 0 bases, and 9 bases separated the two germline ends.